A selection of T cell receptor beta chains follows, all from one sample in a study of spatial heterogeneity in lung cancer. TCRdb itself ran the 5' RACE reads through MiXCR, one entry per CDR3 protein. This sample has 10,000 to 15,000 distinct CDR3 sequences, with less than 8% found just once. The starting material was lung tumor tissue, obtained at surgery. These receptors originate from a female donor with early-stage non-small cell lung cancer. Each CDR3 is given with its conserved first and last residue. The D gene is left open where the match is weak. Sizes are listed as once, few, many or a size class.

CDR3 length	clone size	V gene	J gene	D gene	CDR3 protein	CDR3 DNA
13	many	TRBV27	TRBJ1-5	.	CASSFSGGQPQHF	TGTGCCAGCAGTTTTAGCGGTGGGCAGCCCCAGCATTTT
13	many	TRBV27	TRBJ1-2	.	CASSWDGGYGYTF	TGTGCCAGCAGTTGGGACGGGGGGTACGGCTACACCTTC
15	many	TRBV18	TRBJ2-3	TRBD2	CASSPGLAGDVTQYF	TGTGCCAGCTCCCCAGGACTAGCGGGCGATGTTACGCAGTATTTT
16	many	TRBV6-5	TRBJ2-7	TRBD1	CASSQLRQGITISQYF	TGTGCCAGCAGTCAACTTAGACAGGGGATAACCATTAGTCAGTACTTC
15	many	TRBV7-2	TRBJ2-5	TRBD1	CASSWTGTVQETQYF	TGTGCCAGCAGCTGGACCGGGACAGTACAAGAGACCCAGTACTTC
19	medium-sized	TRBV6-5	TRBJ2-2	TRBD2	CASSSLGLAAPWVTGELFF	TGTGCCAGCAGTTCCTTGGGACTAGCGGCCCCCTGGGTTACCGGGGAGCTGTTTTTT
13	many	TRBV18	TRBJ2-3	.	CASSPPSSDTQYF	TGTGCCAGCTCACCACCGTCGTCAGATACGCAGTATTTT
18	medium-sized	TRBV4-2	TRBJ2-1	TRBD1	CASSQESTPGQGNNEQFF	TGTGCCAGCAGCCAAGAATCCACGCCGGGACAGGGGAACAATGAGCAGTTCTTC
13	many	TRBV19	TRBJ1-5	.	CASSDRINQPQHF	TGTGCCAGTAGCGACAGGATCAATCAGCCCCAGCATTTT
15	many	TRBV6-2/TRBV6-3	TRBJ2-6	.	CASSHKDSGANVLTF	TGTGCCAGCAGTCATAAGGACTCTGGGGCCAACGTCCTGACTTTC